This passage covers 7 T cell receptor beta chains from one sample sequenced in a study of neoadjuvant anti-PD-1 for oral cavity cancer. The protocol was immunoSEQ multiplex PCR, while the TCRdb copy is restricted to in-frame clones and leaves out a portion. Here the sample spans approximately 37,000 clones, roughly 89% being singletons. This specimen was PBMCs, taken before nivolumab (anti-PD-1) treatment. These receptors originate from a person aged 40 to 85 with oral cavity squamous cell carcinoma.

CDR3 residues: CASSRSGNTEAFF. DNA of the CDR3: TGTGCCAGCAGCCGGTCTGGGAACACTGAAGCTTTCTTT. The chain links TRBV14 to TRBJ1-1; D unresolved. Deletions cut 4 bases from V and 1 base from J, with 7 bases between. The CDR3 runs 13 residues. The germline CDR1 and CDR2 sequences are SGHDN and FVKESK.

The chain is built from TRBV7-9 and TRBJ2-5; D possibly corresponds to TRBD2 (5 bases). V lost 11 bases and J 4 bases, leaving 5 bases between the germline ends. This CDR3 has 9 amino acids. CDR1 and CDR2 (germline): SEHNR, FQNEAQ (reference sequence). CDR3 DNA: TGTGCCGCGGGAGAGACCCAGTACTTC. Translated: CAAGETQYF.

The genes are TRBV29-1 and TRBJ1-1, with a weak D call TRBD1 (6 bases). Germline V lookup: CDR1 SQVTM, CDR2 ANQGSEA. This CDR3 spans 13 amino acids. Trimming shortened V by 7 bases and J by 1 base, and 13 bases separated the two germline ends. The CDR3 coding sequence is TGCAGCGCCGAGAAGACAGGGAACACTGAAGCTTTCTTT. Protein product: CSAEKTGNTEAFF.

V gene TRBV11-2 combines with J gene TRBJ1-1; D might be TRBD1 (6 bases). Deletions cut 5 bases from V and 1 base from J, with 14 bases between. Germline V gene sequence: CDR1 SGHAT, CDR2 FQNNGV. The CDR3 is 15 amino acids. Here the CDR3 reads CASSLSGTSNTEAFF. The CDR3 DNA reads as TGTGCCAGCAGCCTCTCCGGGACATCGAACACTGAAGCTTTCTTT.

This chain joins TRBV4-3 and TRBJ1-2, with 8 bases matching TRBD1. The length of the CDR3 is 17 residues. The trim removed 0 bases at V and 4 bases at J, leaving 10 bases unmatched. Germline loops: CDR1 LGHNA, CDR2 YSLEER. CDR3 sequence reads: CASSQDPAKDRAYGYTF. CDR3 nucleotide sequence: TGCGCCAGCAGCCAAGATCCGGCTAAGGACAGGGCCTATGGCTACACCTTC.

The V gene is TRBV7-8, the J gene TRBJ2-5, with 9 positions matching TRBD1. Germline loops: CDR1 SGHVS, CDR2 FQNEAQ. The CDR3 sequence is 15 residues long. Trimming cost V 1 base and J 4 bases; bases outside gene matches: 4. DNA for the CDR3: TGTGCCAGCAGCTTAGGAACGGGACAGGGAGAGACCCAGTACTTC. Translated: CASSLGTGQGETQYF.

J is TRBJ1-4 and V is TRBV5-6; the match to TRBD1 covers 10 bases. The V gene's germline CDR1 is SGHDT and CDR2 YYEEEE. J was trimmed by 4 bases and V by 4 bases; bases with no gene match: 7. The CDR3 has 16 amino acids. The CDR3 spells CASSRDRGQVNEKLFF. In nucleotides, the CDR3 is TGTGCCAGCAGCAGGGACAGGGGCCAGGTTAATGAAAAACTGTTTTTT.